Sequencing of this T cell receptor beta chain was carried out in a study of Graves' ophthalmopathy and Graves' hyperthyroidism (dated 2018 in TCRdb). About the investigation overall: Peripheral blood was collected at initial diagnosis, before any treatment. For independent validation, a separate cohort was made up of some 18 hyperthyroidism patients plus 17 patients who later progressed from hyperthyroidism to ophthalmopathy. To explore V-J signatures that separate ophthalmopathy from hyperthyroidism, a discovery set of about 96 patients was enrolled, consisting of roughly 45 with ophthalmopathy and roughly 60 with stable hyperthyroidism. In total, 135 blood samples were TCR-sequenced: some 43 ophthalmopathy, under 85 hyperthyroidism and some 17 hyperthyroidism-to-ophthalmopathy patients. Following sample collection, hyperthyroidism patients were given methimazole at a starting dose of 30 mg daily, and ophthalmopathy patients were given high-dose intravenous methylprednisolone. In more than 5 hyperthyroidism patients, the T-cell repertoire of thyroid tissue was compared with the T-cell repertoire of blood. The study used TCR beta repertoire signatures to distinguish Graves' ophthalmopathy from Graves' hyperthyroidism and to predict progression to ophthalmopathy.

For repertoire sequencing, the TCR beta CDR3 regions were amplified from RNA transcripts. The first round was an RT-PCR using HTBI primers with the Qiagen OneStep RT-PCR kit, and this first round was followed by a second-round multiplex PCR, then size selection and purification. Sequencing of the libraries was carried out on an Illumina HiSeq2000 in paired-end mode with 100 bp reads. As for how the authors treated the data: SOAPnuke was used for read processing, and reads with adapters, uncalled bases, a mean Phred below 15, or no exact constant-primer or identifier match were discarded. High-quality paired reads were merged with COPE v1.2.5. Each unique nucleotide sequence was defined as a clonotype, and clonotypes were aligned to IMGT TRB V, D and J references with MiTCR v1.1. Only V-J combinations with frequency above 0.0001 were analysed, covering over 98% of repertoires. For each V-J combination, a TCR clonal expansion and chaos score was defined as the ratio of F50 clonal expansion to chaos observed in the TCRdist matrix. Welch's t-statistics and random forest were used to reduce the features to about 12 V-J combinations, which were then used as input to a naive Bayes classifier. Thyroid-blood repertoire similarity was quantified with the Morisita-Horn index. The raw public reads went through TCRdb reprocessing: fastp at Q25, MiXCR clone calling, in-frame beta chains kept. Duplicate CDR3 protein sequences are folded into a single record with the most common DNA and genes. Clone size and V and J calls follow TCRdb, not the original study. The sample includes about 340,000 distinct CDR3 sequences, with roughly 15% observed a single time. The top ten clonotypes cover about 12% of the sample.

The full study reports these points: Most expanded thyroid clonotypes with a frequency above 0.001 also appeared in blood, which suggests that blood repertoires may reflect the immune response in the thyroid. The 13-signature model separated ophthalmopathy from stable hyperthyroidism with around 90% sensitivity and 81% to 82% specificity in cross-validation, and 80%/75% in the test set. No statistical method was used to set the sample size in advance, and the investigators knew which group each participant was assigned to. In validation, the model predicted ophthalmopathy progression with 55% to 71% sensitivity and about 77% specificity; roughly 11 predicted patients were CT-confirmed with GO in a median of roughly 6.8 months.

The ophthalmopathy patients had moderately to severely active disease, with a Clinical Activity Score of 3 or higher, a NOSPECS grade of 4 or higher, and a disease duration of less than 3 months. Patients with other autoimmune diseases, uncontrolled infections, pregnancy or lactation were excluded. Diagnosis was based on clinical symptoms, serum thyroxine, TRAb, thyroid ultrasound and orbital computed tomography. PBMCs were isolated from more than 9 ml of fresh peripheral blood by Ficoll-Paque density gradient centrifugation. Trizol reagent was used to extract the total RNA, and its quality was then checked on an Agilent 2100 Bioanalyzer. Counted from cysteine to phenylalanine, this CDR3 has 15 amino acids. Of all the DNA, just the CDR3 is kept, 45 bases in frame from base 1. V and J are trimmed by 6 bases and 5 bases, and the gene matches miss 12 bases of the junction. The germline V gene (reference sequence) supplies CDR1 DFQATT and CDR2 SNEGSKA.

In its sample, this clonotype was seen many times. Its antigen is still unknown. No clone much larger than this one lies a single base away; base qualities are absent. The rearrangement joined TRBV20-1 to TRBJ2-7; 11 middle bases align to TRBD2. The TCR was taken from an adult man with Graves' ophthalmopathy. Input material: peripheral blood. Here is the DNA: TGCAGTGCGCGACTAGCGGGGTGGGGAATCAACGAGCAGTACTTC. Its protein is CSARLAGWGINEQYF.